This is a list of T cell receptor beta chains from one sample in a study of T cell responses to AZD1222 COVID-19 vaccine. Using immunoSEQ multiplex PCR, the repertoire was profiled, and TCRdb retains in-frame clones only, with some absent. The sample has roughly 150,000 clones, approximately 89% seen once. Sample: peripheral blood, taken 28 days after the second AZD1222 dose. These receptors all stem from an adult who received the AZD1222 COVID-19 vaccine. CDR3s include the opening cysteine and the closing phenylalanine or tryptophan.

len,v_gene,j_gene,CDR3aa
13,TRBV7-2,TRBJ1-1,CASSNQMNTEAFF
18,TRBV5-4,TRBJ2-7,CASSLQDSTSGRSYEQYF
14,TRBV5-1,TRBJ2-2,CASSTGTGTGELFF
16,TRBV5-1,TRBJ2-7,CASSLAYWQGTHEQYF
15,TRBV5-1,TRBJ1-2,CASSPEGRANYGYTF
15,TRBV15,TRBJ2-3,CATSRSAFSTDTQYF
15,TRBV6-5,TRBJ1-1,CASSYSSAANTEAFF
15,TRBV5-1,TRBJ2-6,CASSSGSSGANVLTF
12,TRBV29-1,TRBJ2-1,CSGMRRFNEQFF
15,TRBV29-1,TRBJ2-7,CSTGGGQGSSYEQYF
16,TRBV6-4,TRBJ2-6,CASSDSSGSGANVLTF
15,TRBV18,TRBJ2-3,CASSLTGGLEDTQYF
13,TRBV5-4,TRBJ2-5,CASSLDSQETQYF
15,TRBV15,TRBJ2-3,CATSRDGQAPDTQYF
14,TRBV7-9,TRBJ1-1,CASSLTSVGDVAFF
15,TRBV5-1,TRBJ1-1,CASRAGGAGYTEAFF
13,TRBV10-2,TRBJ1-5,CASSENSNQPQHF
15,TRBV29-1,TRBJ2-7,CSVAGQGARYYEQYF
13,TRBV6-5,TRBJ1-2,CASSSDRDYGYTF
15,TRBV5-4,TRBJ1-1,CASSLAQGGNTEAFF
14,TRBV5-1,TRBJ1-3,CASSLVGSGNTIYF
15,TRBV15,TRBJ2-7,CATRGGLAVSYEQYF
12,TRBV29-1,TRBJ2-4,CSVDLAKNIQYF
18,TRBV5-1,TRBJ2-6,CASRAPGTGGAGANVLTF
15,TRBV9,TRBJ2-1,CASSVLSGTYNEQFF
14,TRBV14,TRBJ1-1,CASSPQLITTGAFF
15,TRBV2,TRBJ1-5,CASRGTGPYNQPQHF
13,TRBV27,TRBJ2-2,CASSSDSTGELFF
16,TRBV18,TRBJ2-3,CASSPPGRGSTDTQYF
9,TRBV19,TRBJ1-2,CASIDGYTF
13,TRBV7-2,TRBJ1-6,CASSKGVPSPLHF
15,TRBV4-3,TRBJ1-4,CASSQDLSGPAKLFF
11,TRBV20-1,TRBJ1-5,CSARDGPWRHF
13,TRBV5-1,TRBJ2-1,CASSLVLGDEQFF
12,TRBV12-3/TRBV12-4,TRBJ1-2,CASSPGTSGYTF
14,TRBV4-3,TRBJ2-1,CASSRGGTNNEQFF
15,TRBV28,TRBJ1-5,CASSFGSGRSQPQHF
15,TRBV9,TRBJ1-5,CASSVDSSSAQPQHF
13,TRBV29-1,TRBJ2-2,CSVEQGYTGELFF
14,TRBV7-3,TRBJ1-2,CASSLTSAGDGYTF
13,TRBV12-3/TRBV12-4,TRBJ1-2,CASRAGTGKGYTF
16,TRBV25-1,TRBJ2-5,CASSDTSGRTQETQYF
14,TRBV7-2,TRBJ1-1,CASSFYGQNTEAFF
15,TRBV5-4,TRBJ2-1,CASSLLSGGAYEQFF
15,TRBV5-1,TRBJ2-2,CASSAGPTNTGELFF
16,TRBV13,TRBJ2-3,CASSLGLAGATDTQYF
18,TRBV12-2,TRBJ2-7,CASRLTTLSGTGTYEQYF
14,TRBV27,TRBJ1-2,CASSWGQGLNGYTF
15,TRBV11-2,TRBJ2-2,CASSSQGGGTGELFF
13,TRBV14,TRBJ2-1,CASSPLAGDEQFF
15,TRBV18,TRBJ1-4,CASSSQGPTNEKLFF
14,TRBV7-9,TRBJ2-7,CASSRGQGDYEQYF
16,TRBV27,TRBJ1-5,CASSLLGSYSNQPQHF
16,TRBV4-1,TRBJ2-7,CASSQGLAGRGGEQYF
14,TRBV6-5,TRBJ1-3,CASSYSPGRNTIYF